The 10 T cell receptor beta chains below were found in one sample sequenced in a study of shared clonotypes between healthy human individuals. Using immunoSEQ multiplex PCR, the repertoire was profiled, and TCRdb retains in-frame clones only, with some absent. The sample has about 700,000 clones, around 72% seen once; the top ten hold less than 2%. The sequenced sample consisted of memory CD4+ T cells sorted from blood. Sample subset: CD45RA-negative fraction. The receptors shown here come from a young woman in good health.

This chain links TRBV27 with TRBJ2-5, with D possibly TRBD1 on 6 matching bases. CDR3 length: 14 residues. Germline V lookup: CDR1 MNHEY, CDR2 SMNVEV (reference sequence). V lost 1 base and J lost 1, with 7 bases in between. CDR3 sequence: CASSLWGRQETQYF. The CDR3 nucleotides read TGTGCCAGCAGTTTATGGGGGCGCCAAGAGACCCAGTACTTC.

In its sample, this clone was seen a few times. The chain carries TRBV10-1 and TRBJ1-1; D is uncertain. Germline V lookup: CDR1 WNHNN, CDR2 SYGVQD (reference sequence). V lost 3 bases, J lost 11 bases, and 13 bases lay in between. This CDR3 comprises 12 residues. The CDR3 here is CASSDNSELAFF. The CDR3 nucleotides read TGCGCCAGCAGTGACAACTCGGAGTTGGCTTTCTTT.

CDR3: CASSEYRGGQHF. The CDR3 DNA reads as TGTGCCAGCAGTGAATATCGGGGGGGCCAGCATTTT. The J gene is TRBJ1-5, the V gene TRBV2, with a possible D match to TRBD1 (5 bases). The CDR3 extends over 12 amino acids. The germline V and J ends were trimmed by 2 bases and 12 bases, with 11 bases remaining between them. In germline, CDR1 is SNHLY, CDR2 FYNNEI.

This clone has more than one count but fewer than ten. Other DNA sequences in the same sample also yield this CDR3. The chain combines TRBV6-1 with TRBJ2-1, with unresolved D. The CDR3 has 13 residues. Germline CDR1 and CDR2: MNHNS and SASEGT. V was trimmed by 2 bases and J by 4 bases, leaving 6 bases between them. The CDR3 loop is CASSERRYNEQFF. In nucleotides, the CDR3 is TGTGCCAGCAGTGAACGGCGATACAATGAGCAGTTCTTC.

The chain combines TRBV2 with TRBJ2-1; 7 bases align to TRBD2. CDR1 is SNHLY, CDR2 FYNNEI, per germline. V dropped 6 bases and J dropped 8; count of bases not matched to a gene: 10. The CDR3 consists of 14 residues. CDR3 loop: CASSRDYRDDEQFF. For the CDR3, the DNA is TGTGCCAGCAGCCGGGACTATAGGGACGATGAGCAGTTCTTC.

This rearrangement joins TRBV28 to TRBJ1-1, with D perhaps matching TRBD1 (6 bases). This CDR3 contains 13 residues. In germline, CDR1 is MDHEN, CDR2 SYDVKM. V was shortened by 4 bases and J by 6 bases, with 12 bases between the two germline ends. CDR3 DNA: TGTGCCAGCAGTTATTGGGGGGCCTCTGAAGCTTTCTTT. Translating gives CASSYWGASEAFF.

The rearrangement links TRBV28 to TRBJ1-5; D ambiguous. Germline values: CDR1 MDHEN, CDR2 SYDVKM. The CDR3 has 14 amino acids. The V end was cut by 2 bases, the J end by 4 bases, with 9 bases between. CDR3 residues: CASSLRRNNQPQHF. The CDR3 coding sequence is TGTGCCAGCAGTTTACGGAGAAATAATCAGCCCCAGCATTTT.

Notes on this clone: Since a much larger clone is just one base distant, this may be a read error. Other DNA sequences from this sample encode an identical CDR3 as well. In DNA form, the CDR3 reads TGTGCCAGCAGCTTGGACAGTTCCTACAATGAGCAGTTCTTC. Amino acid sequence: CASSLDSSYNEQFF. This sequence joins TRBV7-3 and TRBJ2-1; maybe TRBD1 (6 bases). V lost 3 bases to trimming and J lost 1 base, with 7 bases between them. Per germline, CDR1 SGHTA and CDR2 FQGTGA. This CDR3 region has 14 residues. Complete variable domain (other parts from reference TRBV7-3 and TRBJ2-1): GAGVSQTPSNKVTEKGKYVELRCDPISGHTALYWYRQSLGQGPEFLIYFQGTGAADDSGLPNDRFFAVRPEGSVSTLKIQRTERGDSAVYLCASSLDSSYNEQFFGPGTRLTVL.

The chain combines TRBV29-1 with TRBJ2-5; TRBD1 matches at 7 bases. The end of the DNA is better explained by TRBJ2-7, so the J call may be wrong. Looked up from germline, CDR1 is SQVTM and CDR2 is ANQGSEA. The CDR3 spans 14 residues. CDR3 nucleotide sequence: TGCAGCGCCTCAACAAGGACAGGCTCCTACGAGCAGTACTTC. Protein sequence: CSASTRTGSYEQYF.

The V call is TRBV19, the J call TRBJ2-1; the D is unclear. There are 15 residues in the CDR3. Trimming took off 3 bases at V and 0 bases at J, with 9 bases between the two ends. CDR1 and CDR2 (germline): LNHDA, SQIVND (reference sequence). CDR3 loop: CASSILSSSYNEQFF. The CDR3 nucleotides read TGTGCCAGTAGTATTTTGTCGAGCTCCTACAATGAGCAGTTCTTC. The variable domain in full, with the rest retrieved from reference TRBV19 and TRBJ2-1, is DGGITQSPKYLFRKEGQNVTLSCEQNLNHDAMYWYRQDPGQGLRLIYYSQIVNDFQKGDIAEGYSVSREKKESFPLTVTSAQKNPTAFYLCASSILSSSYNEQFFGPGTRLTVL.